The 10 T cell receptor beta chains below all came from one sample that was sequenced in a study of CD8+CD57+ T cells in acquired aplastic anemia. CDR3 and TCR beta VDJ profiling relied on genomic DNA as the template. TCRdb independently ran MiXCR on the reads; one entry per CDR3 protein. The sample lists a few hundred thousand distinct CDR3 sequences; around 68% were seen once. Sequences were obtained from sorted CD4+, CD8+, or CD8+CD57+ T cells (not recorded which) from PBMCs. The receptors stem from a human donor in good health, serving as a control.

This clonotype came up many times. The chain couples TRBV6-5 to TRBJ1-2; D is unresolved. This CDR3 is built from 13 residues. CDR1 is MNHEY, CDR2 SVGAGI, per germline. V dropped 2 bases and J dropped 12 bases, with 16 bases sitting between them. The CDR3 region has the DNA TGTGCCAGCAGTTACCCACCTATCCGGGGAGACACCTTC. The encoded protein is CASSYPPIRGDTF.

With respect to this clonotype: One junction end does not reproduce the germline sequence, and a read error may be involved. The CDR3 coding sequence is TGTGCCAGCAGCCTTGCCTTAGAGGCCGATGCTTTCTCCTTC. Translated: CASSLALEADAFSF. This chain uses TRBV14 with TRBJ1-2, with D unclear. Looked up from germline, CDR1 is SGHDN and CDR2 is FVKESK. CDR3 length equals 14 residues.

The chain combines TRBV12-3 or TRBV12-4 with TRBJ1-1; possibly TRBD1 for D (6 bases). The length of the CDR3 is 13 residues. V lost 6 bases and J 6 bases, leaving 14 bases between the germline ends. CDR3 DNA sequence: TGTGCCAGCAGGAAAGGGGGATACTCTGAAGCTTTCTTT. Translation gives CASRKGGYSEAFF.

In this sample, this clonotype turned up many times. The gene calls are TRBV15 and TRBJ1-1; the match to TRBD1 covers 10 bases. J gave up 2 bases and V 3 bases, and 6 bases lay outside the gene matches. Germline assignment: CDR1 LNHNV and CDR2 YYDKDF (reference sequence). The CDR3 is made up of 16 amino acids. CDR3 nucleotides: TGTGCCACCAGCAGGGGCGGGACAGGGGCAAACACTGAAGCTTTCTTT. It specifies CATSRGGTGANTEAFF. Variable domain in full (rest from reference TRBV15 and TRBJ1-1): DAMVIQNPRYQVTQFGKPVTLSCSQTLNHNVMYWYQQKSSQAPKLLFHYYDKDFNNEADTPDNFQSRRPNTSFCFLDIRSPGLGDTAMYLCATSRGGTGANTEAFFGQGTRLTVV.

This chain links TRBV10-3 with TRBJ2-7; TRBD2 aligns across 7 bases. The germline V gene has CDR1 ENHRY and CDR2 SYGVKD. The CDR3 contains 17 residues. V shed 6 bases, J shed 0 bases, and the junction held 14 bases outside the gene matches. The CDR3 region is CAISPPGLVPSSYEQYF. In DNA, the CDR3 is TGTGCCATCAGCCCCCCCGGACTAGTTCCCAGCTCCTACGAGCAGTACTTC.

This clonotype was seen a handful of times. J is TRBJ2-4 and V is TRBV9; 7 nucleotides agree with TRBD2. J lost 1 base, V lost 0 bases, and 10 bases had no gene match. The CDR3 covers 18 residues. Germline values: CDR1 SGDLS, CDR2 YYNGEE. CDR3 nucleotide sequence: TGTGCCAGCAGCGTAGGGGAGGGTCCCCCCCAGGCCAAAAACATTCAGTACTTC. The encoded protein is CASSVGEGPPQAKNIQYF.

Concerning this clonotype itself: The junction and the germline gene differ at one end; a read error may be behind it. The rearrangement uses TRBV2 and TRBJ2-7, with D uncertain. Per germline, CDR1 SNHLY and CDR2 FYNNEI. The CDR3 totals 14 residues. The CDR3 DNA follows: TGTGCCAGATATACAGATTATCACCCCCACCATTTTGACTTC. Translation: CARYTDYHPHHFDF.

In this sample, this clonotype turned up many times. V and J are TRBV20-1 and TRBJ2-5; tentative D call: TRBD2 (6 bases). This CDR3 has 15 residues. Trimming took 0 bases from V and 4 from J, leaving 15 bases between them. Germline V gene data show CDR1 as DFQATT and CDR2 as SNEGSKA (reference sequence). The DNA of the CDR3 is TGCAGTGCTAGAGATGGATCGGCTAGCGTAGAGACCCAGTACTTC. It specifies CSARDGSASVETQYF.

The CDR3 nucleotides are TGTGCCAGCCAAGTCCTTAGACAGGGCGCCTATACGCAGTATTTT. Its translation is CASQVLRQGAYTQYF. The chain joins TRBV12-3 or TRBV12-4 to TRBJ2-3; 7 nucleotides match TRBD1. Unmatched junction bases numbered 15, after V lost 8 bases and J lost 7 bases. The CDR3 is 15 amino acids.

This clonotype was picked up a small number of times. V and J are TRBV7-8 and TRBJ1-1, with 9 bases identical to TRBD1. Per germline, CDR1 SGHVS and CDR2 FQNEAQ. J was trimmed by 7 bases and V by 5 bases; bases with no gene match: 2. The CDR3 length is 12 residues. The chain's CDR3 is CASSRDRDEAFF. CDR3 nucleotides: TGTGCCAGCAGCCGGGACAGGGATGAAGCTTTCTTT.